This T cell receptor (beta chain) was sequenced during a study of T cell responses to AZD1222 COVID-19 vaccine. Regarding the study as a whole: Rises in breadth and depth of Spike-specific TCRs came after two AZD1222 doses.

The ends lost 3 bases at V and 8 bases at J; junction bases unmatched: 6. The V gene's germline CDR1 is LGHNA and CDR2 YNFKEQ. The CDR3 has 15 amino acids. Clones were read by immunoSEQ multiplex PCR, and TCRdb kept only the in-frame ones, dropping some. This sample has some 63,000 clones, with approximately 92% found just once. A note on this clone: Its target is not known.

The specimen comprised peripheral blood, sampled 28 days after the second AZD1222 dose. The V and J genes are TRBV4-2 and TRBJ1-4, with 10 bases that match TRBD1. The clonotype originates from an adult who received the AZD1222 COVID-19 vaccine. DNA of the CDR3: TGTGCCAGCAGCCAGAAGGACAGGGGGGAAGAAAAACTGTTTTTT. Translation gives CASSQKDRGEEKLFF.